This T cell receptor (beta chain) was sequenced for a study of early stage breast cancer tumors. Whole-study context: Among around twelve ER+/PR+/HER2- tumors, eight were ductal, four lobular. Regarding the study as a whole: Functional markers like CD4, CD8 and FOXP3 were missed in bulk sequencing. Blood repertoires resembled normal breast more than tumor.

As to this clone: No antigen is known for it.

TCRdb keeps only in-frame clones here, not all; method: immunoSEQ multiplex PCR. The data hold approximately 75,000 clones, with approximately 84% observed a single time. The sequenced sample consisted of blood. This receptor was identified in a person aged 35-49 years with breast cancer.

CDR3 nucleotide sequence: TGTGCCTGGAGTGTAAGTAGCAATCAGCCCCAGCATTTT. Encoded protein: CAWSVSSNQPQHF. This chain uses TRBV30 with TRBJ1-5, with D unresolved. Germline CDR1 and CDR2: GTSNPN and SVGIG (reference sequence). Trimming took off 0 bases at V and 0 bases at J, with 3 bases between the two ends. The CDR3 sequence is 13 residues long.